These 14 T cell receptor beta chains were sequenced from one sample in a study of T cells after yellow fever vaccination. One entry per CDR3 protein, called by TCRdb with MiXCR from the 5' RACE reads. The sample lists about 580,000 distinct CDR3 sequences; about a sixth were seen once. The material sequenced was PBMCs, taken 5 to 6 days after the first yellow fever vaccination. Receptors were obtained from a man younger than 35 who received the YFV17D yellow fever vaccine.

V usage is TRBV14 and J usage is TRBJ2-1; D ambiguous. The CDR3 loop spans 13 amino acids. The germline V and J ends were trimmed by 1 base and 9 bases, with 10 bases remaining between them. Germline CDR1 and CDR2: SGHDN and FVKESK. The CDR3 DNA follows: TGTGCCAGCAGCCAAGTTCCCTTTCGTGAGCAGTTCTTC. This translates into CASSQVPFREQFF.

This chain connects TRBV29-1 to TRBJ1-2; D may be TRBD1 (6 bases). The V and J ends lost 7 bases and 8 bases respectively, with 20 bases between them. CDR3 size: 13 residues. Per the germline V gene, CDR1 is SQVTM and CDR2 is ANQGSEA. CDR3 DNA: TGCAGCGCTCAGGGGATCGGAGGGGGAGGCTACACCTTC. It encodes CSAQGIGGGGYTF.

This clonotype turned up a few times. The V call is TRBV7-9, the J call TRBJ2-7; D gene ambiguous. The CDR3 extends over 12 amino acids. V was trimmed by 2 bases and J by 4 bases, leaving 6 bases between them. Germline V gene lookup returns CDR1 SEHNR and CDR2 FQNEAQ (reference sequence). The CDR3 nucleotides are TGTGCCAGCAGCTTAAACCGGTACGAGCAGTACTTC. Residues: CASSLNRYEQYF.

This clonotype was counted only a few times. The chain is built from TRBV6-1 and TRBJ2-7; D remains unclear. V was trimmed by 6 bases and J by 0 bases, leaving 12 bases between them. CDR3 length equals 14 residues. Germline loops: CDR1 MNHNS, CDR2 SASEGT. This chain's CDR3 is CASSSRLSSYEQYF. DNA for the CDR3: TGTGCCAGCAGCTCGAGACTGAGCTCCTACGAGCAGTACTTC.

The DNA of the CDR3 is TGTGCCAGCAGCTTAATCGGAAACTCTGGGGCCAACGTCCTGACTTTC. Translating gives CASSLIGNSGANVLTF. V and J are TRBV7-8 and TRBJ2-6; D gene uncertain. This CDR3 contains 16 residues. CDR1 is SGHVS, CDR2 FQNEAQ, per germline. V gave up 2 bases and J gave up 0 bases, with 8 bases separating them. Full variable domain (outside the CDR3, taken from reference TRBV7-8 and TRBJ2-6): GAGVSQSPRYKVAKRGQDVALRCDPISGHVSLFWYQQALGQGPEFLTYFQNEAQLDKSGLPSDRFFAERPEGSVSTLKIQRTQQEDSAVYLCASSLIGNSGANVLTFGAGSRLTVL.

The rearrangement joins TRBV12-3 or TRBV12-4 to TRBJ1-1, with unresolved D. The CDR3 runs 12 residues. The ends were cut back, 8 bases at V and 5 bases at J, with 12 bases in the middle. CDR3 protein: CASGIPGTEAFF. In DNA, the CDR3 is TGTGCCAGCGGGATACCGGGAACTGAAGCTTTCTTT.

This clonotype was counted between two and nine times. DNA for the CDR3: TGTGCCAGCAGTTACGGGGTAGCGGGGGGATACAATGAGCAGTTCTTC. Encoded protein: CASSYGVAGGYNEQFF. This sequence joins TRBV6-5 and TRBJ2-1; 10 bases match TRBD2. Germline V CDR1 and CDR2: MNHEY, SVGAGI. V was clipped by 2 bases and J by 4 bases; unmatched bases: 5. CDR3 size: 16 residues.

In this sample, this clonotype turned up many times. This CDR3 is CASSQGGNTGELFF. CDR3 DNA sequence: TGTGCCAGCAGCCAAGGGGGGAACACCGGGGAGCTGTTTTTT. The J gene is TRBJ2-2, the V gene TRBV3-1; D gene unclear. V lost 1 base and J 1 base, leaving 4 bases between the germline ends. There are 14 residues in the CDR3. CDR1 and CDR2 from the germline V gene are LGHDT and YNNKEL (reference sequence).

V gene TRBV5-1 combines with J gene TRBJ2-3, with D uncertain. Trimming shortened V by 4 bases and J by 0 bases, and 12 bases separated the two germline ends. This CDR3 is 15 amino acids long. Germline V gene data show CDR1 as SGHRS and CDR2 as YFSETQ. The CDR3 DNA follows: TGCGCCAGCAGCACCTGGAAGTCTAGCACAGATACGCAGTATTTT. Residues: CASSTWKSSTDTQYF.

This clonotype was picked up a small number of times. The chain combines TRBV4-1 with TRBJ2-2; D possibly uses TRBD1 or TRBD2 (6 bases each). The CDR3 is 14 amino acids. The ends were cut back, 4 bases at V and 4 bases at J, with 10 bases in the middle. Germline CDR1 is MGHRA and CDR2 is YSYEKL. This chain's CDR3 is CASSPWGATGELFF. DNA of the CDR3: TGCGCCAGCAGCCCCTGGGGGGCCACCGGGGAGCTGTTTTTT.

This clonotype came up a few times. The V call is TRBV11-2, the J call TRBJ2-6, with a possible D match to TRBD2 (6 bases). Trimming took 6 bases from V and 2 from J, leaving 14 bases between them. There are 16 residues in the CDR3. Germline V gives CDR1 SGHAT, CDR2 FQNNGV. The CDR3 here is CASRGLGTPGANVLTF. The CDR3 region has the DNA TGTGCCAGCAGGGGTCTGGGGACTCCTGGGGCCAACGTCCTGACTTTC.

This clonotype has ten or more counts. This chain joins TRBV5-1 and TRBJ2-1; TRBD2 agrees at 7 bases. J lost 0 bases, V lost 1 base, and 1 base had no gene match. Germline lookup yields CDR1 SGHRS and CDR2 YFSETQ. The CDR3 runs to 15 residues. The CDR3 coding sequence is TGCGCCAGCAGCTTGTCTAGCGGCTCCTACAATGAGCAGTTCTTC. Its protein is CASSLSSGSYNEQFF.

In its sample, this clonotype was seen many times. The chain combines TRBV6-5 with TRBJ2-1; 12 positions agree with TRBD1. The CDR3 totals 15 residues. Germline CDR1 and CDR2: MNHEY and SVGAGI. V was pared by 10 bases and J by 7 bases, with 11 bases of the junction left unmatched. The CDR3 region has the DNA TGTGCCATCTCAAGGGGGACAGGGGGCGGGAATGAGCAGTTCTTC. Protein sequence: CAISRGTGGGNEQFF.

The chain has TRBV4-3 and TRBJ1-3; weak D call: TRBD1 (6 bases). Trimming left V 2 bases short and J 2 bases short, with 10 bases between. The CDR3 totals 15 residues. Germline V CDR1 and CDR2: LGHNA, YSLEER. The CDR3 loop reads CASSQWGPAGNTIYF. As DNA, the CDR3 is TGCGCCAGCAGCCAATGGGGGCCGGCTGGAAACACCATATATTTT.